Presented here are 3 T cell receptor beta chains from one specimen sequenced in a study of control samples from healthy donors and cancer patients. This table comes from immunoSEQ multiplex PCR, and its TCRdb copy is limited to in-frame clones, with some not included. The repertoire holds around 170,000 clones, with 70% to 90% as singletons. Sequenced sample: blood. Receptors originate from a woman in her twenties or thirties in good health.

V and J are TRBV19 and TRBJ2-3; 7 positions agree with TRBD2. Trimming cost V 3 bases and J 5 bases; bases outside gene matches: 8. CDR1 and CDR2 from the germline V gene are LNHDA and SQIVND (reference sequence). CDR3 length: 15 residues. This CDR3 reads CASSILAGVEDTQYF. In DNA, the CDR3 is TGTGCCAGTAGTATCTTGGCGGGAGTTGAAGATACGCAGTATTTT.

The chain carries TRBV6-5 and TRBJ1-3; D unresolved. This CDR3 contains 14 residues. Germline values: CDR1 MNHEY, CDR2 SVGAGI. V shed 4 bases and J shed 2 bases, with 9 bases lying between them. The CDR3 loop reads CASSLAGTGNTIYF. The CDR3 DNA reads TGTGCCAGCAGTTTGGCCGGGACTGGAAACACCATATATTTT.

The rearrangement links TRBV18 to TRBJ1-3, with 7 bases aligning to TRBD1. The V gene's germline CDR1 is KGHSH and CDR2 LQKENI. V dropped 3 bases and J dropped 3; count of bases not matched to a gene: 8. The CDR3 has 16 amino acids. The CDR3 region has the DNA TGTGCCAGCTCACCCAACAAGGGGGCAAGTGGAAACACCATATATTTT. This codes for CASSPNKGASGNTIYF.